This entry features one T cell receptor (beta chain) sequence. Its matching antigen is unknown. CDR1 is SEHNR and CDR2 is FQNEAQ in the germline V gene (reference sequence). The V end was cut by 0 bases, the J end by 0 bases, with 14 bases between. The CDR3 totals 18 residues. This entry comes from a study of cytomegalovirus exposure and HLA in healthy donors. Study outcomes and limitations: Later, an analysis showed that TCR beta chains associated with HLA were more clonally expanded than others that were equally common. Some TCR beta chains (164 of them) were listed as cytomegalovirus-associated.

The PCR contained 60 Vbeta and 13 Jbeta primers. Sequencing was performed with immunoSEQ multiplex PCR; in TCRdb, only in-frame clones are kept and a portion is missing. The top ten hold under 4.5% of the sample, which has 150,000 to 180,000 clones, roughly 80% seen once. The J gene is TRBJ2-2, the V gene TRBV7-9, with D maybe TRBD2 (6 bases). The sequence came from a woman in her thirties or forties in good health and CMV-seronegative. The sample consisted of PBMCs. In DNA form, the CDR3 reads TGTGCCAGCAGCTTAGCTGGTAGGGAGGCTTCGAACACCGGGGAGCTGTTTTTT. Translating gives CASSLAGREASNTGELFF.